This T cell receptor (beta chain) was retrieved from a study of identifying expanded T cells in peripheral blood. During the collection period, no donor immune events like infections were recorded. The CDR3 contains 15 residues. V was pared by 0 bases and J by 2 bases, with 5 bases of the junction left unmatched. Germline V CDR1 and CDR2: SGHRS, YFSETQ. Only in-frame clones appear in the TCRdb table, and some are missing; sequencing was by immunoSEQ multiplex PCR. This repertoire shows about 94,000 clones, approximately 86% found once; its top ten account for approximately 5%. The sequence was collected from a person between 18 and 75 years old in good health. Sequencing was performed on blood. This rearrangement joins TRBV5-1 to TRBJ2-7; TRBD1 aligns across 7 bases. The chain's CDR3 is CASSLAPGTAYEQYF. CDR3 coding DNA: TGCGCCAGCAGCTTGGCTCCCGGGACAGCCTACGAGCAGTACTTC. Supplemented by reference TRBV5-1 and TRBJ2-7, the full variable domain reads KAGVTQTPRYLIKTRGQQVTLSCSPISGHRSVSWYQQTPGQGLQFLFEYFSETQRNKGNFPGRFSGRQFSNSRSEMNVSTLELGDSALYLCASSLAPGTAYEQYFGPGTRLTVT.